This is a list of T cell receptor beta chains from one sample in a study of graft-versus-host responses after intestinal transplantation. Sequencing was performed with immunoSEQ multiplex PCR; in TCRdb, only in-frame clones are kept and a portion is missing. Here the sample spans some 95,000 clones, 75% to 95% being singletons. Their antigens remain unidentified. This material consisted of unstimulated CD8+ T cells sorted from spleen or lymph node cells, taken before intestinal transplant. The source of these receptors is a human donor who received an intestinal transplant. The CDR3 runs from the conserved cysteine through the conserved F or W. Fields, in order: D gene, J gene, V gene, clone size, CDR3 protein, CDR3 DNA. A D gene is named only where the DNA matches it firmly. Only part of the rows carry a size: once, few, many, or a class if the clone is expanded.

TRBD1 TRBJ1-1 TRBV29-1 - CSVAPGGRTEAFF TGCAGCGTTGCCCCAGGGGGCCGCACTGAAGCTTTCTTT
TRBD2 TRBJ2-7 TRBV11-2 - CASSVGLAGYEQYF TGTGCCAGCAGCGTGGGACTAGCCGGCTACGAGCAGTACTTC
- TRBJ2-7 TRBV13 - CASSTPSSYEQYF TGTGCCAGCAGCACCCCGAGCTCCTACGAGCAGTACTTC
- TRBJ2-7 TRBV6-1 - CASSEVGRSSYEQYF TGTGCCAGCAGCGAGGTGGGGCGATCCTCCTACGAGCAGTACTTC
- TRBJ2-1 TRBV4-1 - CASSQETQWSNEQFF TGCGCCAGCAGCCAAGAGACCCAATGGAGCAATGAGCAGTTCTTC
- TRBJ1-1 TRBV9 - CASSGPGVETEAFF TGTGCCAGCAGCGGACCCGGGGTCGAAACTGAAGCTTTCTTT
- TRBJ1-5 TRBV28 - CASSFYRGAGQPQHF TGTGCCAGCAGTTTTTATCGTGGGGCAGGTCAGCCCCAGCATTTT
TRBD2 TRBJ2-3 TRBV30 once CAWIGQGGGAVADTQYF TGTGCCTGGATAGGCCAGGGCGGGGGGGCCGTAGCAGATACGCAGTATTTT
TRBD1 TRBJ1-1 TRBV9 - CASSATGAADTEAFF TGTGCCAGCAGCGCAACAGGGGCAGCGGACACTGAAGCTTTCTTT
- TRBJ1-5 TRBV4-1 - CASSQEGGYQPQHF TGCGCCAGCAGCCAAGAGGGAGGTTATCAGCCCCAGCATTTT
- TRBJ1-2 TRBV6-1 once CASNPPREVNYGYTF TGTGCCAGCAATCCCCCCAGGGAAGTCAACTATGGCTACACCTTC
TRBD2 TRBJ2-1 TRBV7-6 - CASTVTGGPYNEQFF TGTGCCAGCACCGTAACGGGGGGGCCCTACAATGAGCAGTTCTTC
TRBD1 TRBJ2-6 TRBV4-1 - CASSQDGGQPSGANVLTF TGCGCCAGCAGCCAAGATGGGGGACAGCCCTCTGGGGCCAACGTCCTGACTTTC
- TRBJ1-1 TRBV7-9 - CASSLENMNTEAFF TGTGCCAGCAGCTTGGAGAACATGAACACTGAAGCTTTCTTT
TRBD2 TRBJ2-7 TRBV28 - CASSLPDRLAGAYEQYF TGTGCCAGCAGTTTACCGGATCGGCTAGCGGGGGCCTACGAGCAGTACTTC
- TRBJ1-1 TRBV7-9 - CASSPLGKAEAFF TGTGCCAGCAGCCCTTTGGGCAAGGCTGAAGCTTTCTTT
- TRBJ2-7 TRBV4-1 once CASSFGSGYEQYF TGCGCCAGCAGCTTCGGGTCGGGGTACGAGCAGTACTTC
- TRBJ2-3 TRBV7-9 - CASSLGVSGDTDTQYF TGTGCCAGCAGCTTAGGAGTTTCGGGGGACACAGATACGCAGTATTTT
TRBD1 TRBJ2-7 TRBV7-6 - CASSSGQVNEQYF TGTGCCAGCAGCTCGGGACAGGTCAACGAGCAGTACTTC
- TRBJ1-4 TRBV7-2 - CASSSEVANEKLFF TGTGCCAGCAGCTCGGAGGTGGCTAATGAAAAACTGTTTTTT
- TRBJ2-1 TRBV29-1 - CSARRGNEQFF TGCAGCGCTCGGCGGGGAAATGAGCAGTTCTTC
- TRBJ2-7 TRBV27 - CASSVAGRTEQYF TGTGCCAGCAGTGTGGCAGGGCGGACCGAGCAGTACTTC
TRBD2 TRBJ2-5 TRBV4-1 - CASSQGGRVQETQYF TGCGCCAGCAGCCAAGGGGGGAGGGTCCAAGAGACCCAGTACTTC
TRBD2 TRBJ2-7 TRBV28 once CASSGLAEYYEQYF TGTGCCAGCAGTGGACTAGCGGAGTACTACGAGCAGTACTTC
- TRBJ1-1 TRBV7-9 - CASSHVMGFTEAFF TGTGCCAGCAGCCACGTCATGGGCTTCACTGAAGCTTTCTTT
TRBD1 TRBJ1-2 TRBV5-6 - CASSLVRGRDYGYTF TGTGCCAGCAGCTTGGTAAGGGGGCGAGACTATGGCTACACCTTC
TRBD1 TRBJ2-7 TRBV6-1 - CASSEPTGVGYEQYF TGTGCCAGCAGTGAACCGACAGGGGTTGGATACGAGCAGTACTTC
TRBD1 TRBJ1-1 TRBV7-9 - CAARGTERTEAFF TGTGCCGCACGAGGGACAGAGCGGACTGAAGCTTTCTTT
TRBD2 TRBJ2-1 TRBV7-9 - CASRVGTSPKGEQFF TGTGCCAGCAGAGTGGGGACTAGTCCCAAGGGTGAGCAGTTCTTC
- TRBJ2-1 TRBV30 once CAWSSSVNEQFF TGTGCCTGGAGCTCCTCGGTAAATGAGCAGTTCTTC
TRBD1 TRBJ2-7 TRBV29-1 - CSVEGPGQSYEQYF TGCAGCGTTGAAGGCCCGGGACAGAGTTACGAGCAGTACTTC